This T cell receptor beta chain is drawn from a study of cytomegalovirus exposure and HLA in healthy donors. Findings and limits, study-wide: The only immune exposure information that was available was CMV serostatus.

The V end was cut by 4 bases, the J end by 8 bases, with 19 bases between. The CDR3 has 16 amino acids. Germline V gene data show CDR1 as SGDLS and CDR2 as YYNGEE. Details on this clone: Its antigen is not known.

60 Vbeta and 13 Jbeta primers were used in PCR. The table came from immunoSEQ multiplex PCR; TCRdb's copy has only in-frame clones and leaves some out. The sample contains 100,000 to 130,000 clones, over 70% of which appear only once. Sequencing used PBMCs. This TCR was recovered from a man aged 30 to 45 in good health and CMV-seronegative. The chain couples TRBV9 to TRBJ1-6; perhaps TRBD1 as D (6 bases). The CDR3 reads CASSPHRVPLDSPLHF. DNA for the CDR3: TGTGCCAGCAGCCCCCACAGGGTCCCTTTGGATTCACCCCTCCACTTT.